This TCR beta chain was recorded in a study of cytomegalovirus exposure and HLA in healthy donors. On the study more broadly: Across 350 to 500 genotyped donors, around 82% landed in the Caucasian-associated ancestry cluster. Whole-study results and caveats: Reports indicate that TCR beta sequences accurately predicted the HLA-A and HLA-B alleles of most subjects. By HLA locus, TCR association rates varied in a later analysis, with DRB1 showing the most and HLA-C the fewest.

This CDR3 has 13 amino acids. V dropped 2 bases and J dropped 7 bases, with 10 bases sitting between them. Germline assignment: CDR1 SGHNT and CDR2 YYREEE (reference sequence). The PCR made use of 60 Vbeta and 13 Jbeta primers. The assay was immunoSEQ multiplex PCR, and TCRdb's table has in-frame clones only and misses some. Among approximately 110,000 clones, around 80% were seen once, and the ten largest hold about 5.7%. With regard to this clone: Its antigen is still unknown. The same CDR3 also results from other DNA sequences found in this sample.

V and J are TRBV5-4 and TRBJ2-1; a possible D gene is TRBD2 (5 bases). Source material: PBMCs. The clonotype was recovered from a male donor in good health and CMV-seronegative. CDR3 protein: CASSLTGGNEQFF. The CDR3 nucleotides are TGTGCCAGCAGCTTAACCGGCGGGAATGAGCAGTTCTTC. Based on the CDR3 plus reference TRBV5-4 and TRBJ2-1, the full variable domain is ETGVTQSPTHLIKTRGQQVTLRCSSQSGHNTVSWYQQALGQGPQFIFQYYREEENGRGNFPPRFSGLQFPNYSSELNVNALELDDSALYLCASSLTGGNEQFFGPGTRLTVL.